A selection of T cell receptor beta chains follows, all from one sample in a study of T cells expressing NK-cell markers. TCRdb reprocessed the 5' RACE reads, with one entry per CDR3 protein and no DNA. The sample includes under 35,000 distinct CDR3 sequences. Sequencing was carried out using blood T cells: a sorted CD56 or NKG2C T cell subset, CD4+ or CD8+ T cells, or bulk PBMC T cells (not recorded which). The receptors originated from a woman aged 18 to 75 in good health. CDR3s include the opening cysteine and the closing phenylalanine or tryptophan. The order of the fields is J gene, V gene, CDR3 protein.

J gene: TRBJ2-7; V gene: TRBV5-1; CDR3 protein: CASSWGSGSYEQYF
J gene: TRBJ1-5; V gene: TRBV24-1; CDR3 protein: CATSDRLEGWQPQHF
J gene: TRBJ2-1; V gene: TRBV12-3/TRBV12-4; CDR3 protein: CASSDLADRIGYNEQFF
J gene: TRBJ2-3; V gene: TRBV7-2; CDR3 protein: CASSFRGGLGDTQYF
J gene: TRBJ2-1; V gene: TRBV2; CDR3 protein: CASRTSGGPYNEQFF
J gene: TRBJ1-2; V gene: TRBV15; CDR3 protein: CATSSLAYGYTF
J gene: TRBJ2-7; V gene: TRBV5-1; CDR3 protein: CASSSQGTYEQYF
J gene: TRBJ2-1; V gene: TRBV29-1; CDR3 protein: CSVDKGSGGGNEQFF
J gene: TRBJ2-5; V gene: TRBV7-9; CDR3 protein: CASSRDSEGETQYF
J gene: TRBJ1-1; V gene: TRBV6-5; CDR3 protein: CASSYGGQNTEAFF
J gene: TRBJ1-6; V gene: TRBV5-1; CDR3 protein: CASRSRRDTNSPLHF
J gene: TRBJ1-3; V gene: TRBV4-1; CDR3 protein: CASSQIQGAHSGNTIYF
J gene: TRBJ2-7; V gene: TRBV4-1; CDR3 protein: CASSQGTSLGQYF
J gene: TRBJ1-2; V gene: TRBV4-1; CDR3 protein: CASSQGLQKGYGYTF
J gene: TRBJ2-7; V gene: TRBV9; CDR3 protein: CASSEGVPLGRASYEQYF
J gene: TRBJ2-2; V gene: TRBV12-3/TRBV12-4; CDR3 protein: CADQDGGYTGELFF
J gene: TRBJ2-3; V gene: TRBV7-8; CDR3 protein: CASSLGAAGGPRSPLDTQYF
J gene: TRBJ1-1; V gene: TRBV27; CDR3 protein: CASSLDRGPEAFF
J gene: TRBJ2-5; V gene: TRBV9; CDR3 protein: CASSETSGGKETQYF
J gene: TRBJ1-2; V gene: TRBV5-6; CDR3 protein: CASSPDRSRYGYTF
J gene: TRBJ2-5; V gene: TRBV20-1; CDR3 protein: CSARGGAFQETQYF
J gene: TRBJ1-2; V gene: TRBV27; CDR3 protein: CASSFGPGGNYGYTF
J gene: TRBJ2-2; V gene: TRBV10-3; CDR3 protein: CAISPLKNPPGELFF
J gene: TRBJ2-5; V gene: TRBV27; CDR3 protein: CASSAAAYRGYQETQYF
J gene: TRBJ2-7; V gene: TRBV28; CDR3 protein: CASSGPHYEQYF
J gene: TRBJ2-1; V gene: TRBV19; CDR3 protein: CASTPGGDYNEQFF
J gene: TRBJ2-2; V gene: TRBV9; CDR3 protein: CASSPSPNTGELFF
J gene: TRBJ2-7; V gene: TRBV28; CDR3 protein: CASSFPNLAGENLEQYF
J gene: TRBJ2-4; V gene: TRBV15; CDR3 protein: CATNRHEGVAKNIQYF
J gene: TRBJ1-4; V gene: TRBV12-3/TRBV12-4; CDR3 protein: CASTFGLEIRVTNEKLFF
J gene: TRBJ2-7; V gene: TRBV5-6; CDR3 protein: CASSLGLAGDEQYF
J gene: TRBJ2-1; V gene: TRBV9; CDR3 protein: CASSVVTSGGNEQFF
J gene: TRBJ1-3; V gene: TRBV20-1; CDR3 protein: CSARDLASGNTIYF
J gene: TRBJ2-7; V gene: TRBV27; CDR3 protein: CASRDGKSSYEQYF
J gene: TRBJ2-3; V gene: TRBV27; CDR3 protein: CASSFSLDRDTQYF
J gene: TRBJ1-1; V gene: TRBV27; CDR3 protein: CASSRGHLNTEAFF
J gene: TRBJ1-4; V gene: TRBV7-9; CDR3 protein: CASSLEVDVEKLFF